Detailed here is one T cell receptor (beta chain). This entry belongs to a study of control samples from healthy donors and cancer patients. The table came from immunoSEQ multiplex PCR; TCRdb's copy has only in-frame clones and leaves some out. The data show about 180,000 clones, around 87% seen once. Trimming shortened V by 0 bases and J by 8 bases, and 7 bases separated the two germline ends. This CDR3 contains 12 residues. In germline, CDR1 is GTSNPN, CDR2 SVGIG (reference sequence). The rearrangement links TRBV30 to TRBJ1-4; D is ambiguous. The clonotype comes from a woman aged 45-65 years in good health. The sample taken for sequencing was blood. The CDR3 reads CAWSVSGEKLFF. The CDR3 DNA follows: TGTGCCTGGAGTGTATCTGGGGAAAAACTGTTTTTT. Based on the CDR3 plus reference TRBV30 and TRBJ1-4, the full variable domain is SQTIHQWPATLVQPVGSPLSLECTVEGTSNPNLYWYRQAAGRGLQLLFYSVGIGQISSEVPQNLSASRPQDRQFILSSKKLLLSDSGFYLCAWSVSGEKLFFGSGTQLSVL.